Below, 10 T cell receptor beta chains from the same sample are listed, as sequenced in a study of CD8 T cells in Susac syndrome. RNA in amounts of roughly 0.5 to 1 ug was reverse transcribed with random hexamers. MiXCR, run by TCRdb on the immunoSEQ multiplex PCR reads, gives a single entry per CDR3 protein. The data hold approximately 210,000 distinct CDR3 sequences, with about 94% observed a single time. Sequenced material: CD4+ T cells from PBMCs. These receptors originate from a human donor with Susac syndrome.

This chain connects TRBV4-2 to TRBJ2-2; 10 nucleotides match TRBD1. Germline assignment: CDR1 LGHNA and CDR2 YNFKEQ. Losses at the gene ends were 4 bases for V and 5 bases for J; bases not matched to a gene: 4. The CDR3 is 15 amino acids. In DNA, the CDR3 is TGTGCCAGCAGCCGCTCGGGACAGGGGACCGGGGAGCTGTTTTTT. Protein sequence: CASSRSGQGTGELFF.

The chain joins TRBV7-9 to TRBJ1-1, with a weak D call TRBD1 (6 bases). This CDR3 comprises 14 residues. The V gene lost 7 bases and the J gene lost 0 bases, with 12 bases spanning the gap. Germline CDR1 SEHNR, CDR2 FQNEAQ (reference sequence). The DNA for the CDR3 is TGTGCCAGCAACATGGACAGCTTGAACACTGAAGCTTTCTTT. Protein: CASNMDSLNTEAFF.

This chain links TRBV29-1 with TRBJ2-1, with a possible D match to TRBD2 (5 bases). The CDR3 is 14 residues long. In germline, CDR1 is SQVTM, CDR2 ANQGSEA. Trimming took off 2 bases at V and 0 bases at J, with 8 bases between the two ends. The CDR3 DNA sequence: TGCAGCGTTGAAACGGGGAGCTCCTACAATGAGCAGTTCTTC. Translating it yields CSVETGSSYNEQFF.

A few counts support this clonotype. The chain has TRBV18 and TRBJ2-7; perhaps TRBD1 as D (6 bases). The CDR3 runs to 12 residues. Germline values: CDR1 KGHSH, CDR2 LQKENI. V dropped 5 bases and J dropped 3 bases, with 8 bases sitting between them. This CDR3 reads CASSSTGYEQYF. In nucleotides, the CDR3 is TGTGCCAGCTCATCGACAGGCTACGAGCAGTACTTC.

The V gene is TRBV5-1, the J gene TRBJ1-2; 9 nucleotides agree with TRBD1. J lost 4 bases, V lost 4 bases, and 8 bases had no gene match. The CDR3 runs 15 residues. The germline gives CDR1 SGHRS, CDR2 YFSETQ. The CDR3 bases are TGCGCCAGCAGCCCATCCGGGACAGGGACCTATGGCTACACCTTC. Translated, it gives CASSPSGTGTYGYTF.

The chain links TRBV20-1 to TRBJ1-2; 8 nucleotides agree with TRBD1. This CDR3 is 15 amino acids long. J lost 2 bases, V lost 3 bases, and 8 bases had no gene match. The germline V gene encodes CDR1 DFQATT and CDR2 SNEGSKA (reference sequence). The CDR3 coding sequence is TGCAGTGCTAGTGGCCCCGGGACAGGCAACTATGGCTACACCTTC. Protein sequence: CSASGPGTGNYGYTF.

The chain employs TRBV14 and TRBJ2-5; D uncertain. The CDR3 has 13 residues. The V end lost 3 bases, the J end lost 0 bases, and 5 bases lay between the germline ends. Germline-derived CDR1 and CDR2 are SGHDN and FVKESK. The CDR3 DNA follows: TGTGCCAGCAGCCATGAGTACCAAGAGACCCAGTACTTC. Its translation is CASSHEYQETQYF.

This sequence joins TRBV5-6 and TRBJ2-1; the D is unclear. Germline V gene sequence: CDR1 SGHDT, CDR2 YYEEEE. Trimming took 1 base from V and 9 from J, leaving 5 bases between them. The length of the CDR3 is 11 residues. This CDR3 is CASSLSIEQFF. The CDR3 coding sequence is TGTGCCAGCAGCTTGAGTATTGAGCAGTTCTTC.

The V gene is TRBV30, the J gene TRBJ1-5, with unresolved D. The V gene lost 1 base and the J gene lost 1 base, with 8 bases spanning the gap. In germline, CDR1 is GTSNPN, CDR2 SVGIG (reference sequence). This CDR3 is built from 14 residues. CDR3 DNA sequence: TGTGCCTGGAGTGGAGGTCTAAGCAATCAGCCCCAGCATTTT. Protein product: CAWSGGLSNQPQHF.

V and J are TRBV30 and TRBJ1-2, with TRBD1 matching 9 bases. Trimming cost V 1 base and J 5 bases; bases outside gene matches: 8. CDR1 is GTSNPN and CDR2 is SVGIG in the germline V gene (reference sequence). The CDR3 sequence is 15 residues long. DNA for the CDR3: TGTGCCTGGAGTGCGGGACAGGGCATGGGATATGGCTACACCTTC. Translating gives CAWSAGQGMGYGYTF.